This T cell receptor (beta chain) was sequenced in a study of T-cell reconstitution after alpha-beta-depleted transplantation in children. Study-level findings and limits: Where alpha-beta T cells came from about two months after transplant was reportedly several hundred expanded graft clones. The authors attributed T-cell counts and diversity one year after transplant mostly to newly produced T cells.

This clonotype has a count of ten or more. Its cognate antigen is unknown. Unique molecular identifiers were incorporated during preparation of the TCRbeta library. TCRdb recomputed calls from the PCR reads with MiXCR, one row per CDR3 protein. Of a few hundred thousand distinct CDR3 sequences in the sample, approximately 10% were seen once. This CDR3 has 14 amino acids. The germline V and J ends were trimmed by 5 bases and 5 bases, with 15 bases remaining between them. CDR1 and CDR2 from the germline V gene are MNHEY and SVGEGT. This sequence originates from a male patient aged 2-15 years who had a stem cell transplant for chronic granulomatous disease, so the T cells may come from the graft donor. The chain uses TRBV6-2 or TRBV6-3 and TRBJ2-5, with D perhaps matching TRBD2 (7 bases). This material consisted of peripheral blood, taken 180 days after TCRalphabeta/CD19-depleted stem cell transplant. The CDR3 region has the DNA TGTGCCAGCAGTAAGGGGGGGCCTCAGGAGACCCAGTACTTC. Its protein is CASSKGGPQETQYF.